This T cell receptor (beta chain) appears in the sequencing data of a study of blood T cell repertoires in COVID-19. Study details: Researchers got acute and convalescent COVID-19 samples from the United States, Italy and Spain. From T cells, B-cell-depleted T cells, or PBMCs came the material, which was cDNA or gDNA.

With 8 bases clipped from V and 3 bases from J, the junction kept 8 bases outside the gene matches. Germline values: CDR1 MNHEY, CDR2 SVGAGI. CDR3 size: 15 residues. Per the authors' pipeline: It was from reference gene primer amplification that nucleated cell counts were estimated. Sequenced by immunoSEQ multiplex PCR; TCRdb stores in-frame clones only, minus some. The V and J calls and clone size come from that table; D and trimming were worked out from the DNA. This sample carries just over 90,000 clones, about three quarters of them seen once, and the ten largest clones take approximately 6.8%. The sequence was collected from an older man with acute or convalescent COVID-19. Sequencing was done on a sample of peripheral blood. V and J are TRBV6-5 and TRBJ2-1; TRBD2 agrees at 9 bases. In nucleotides, the CDR3 is TGTGCCAGCGGGATGACTAGCGGATACTACAATGAGCAGTTCTTC. Amino acid sequence: CASGMTSGYYNEQFF.